The next 5 T cell receptor beta chains were all read from a single sample in a study of shared clonotypes between healthy human individuals. Measured with immunoSEQ multiplex PCR; TCRdb has only the in-frame clones, and not every one. The sample lists over 2 million clones; 85% to 95% were seen once. Sequenced input: naive CD4+ T cells sorted from blood. Subset described: CD45RA+ positively selected. The receptors stem from a man younger than 35 in good health.

The gene calls are TRBV19 and TRBJ2-3, with a weak D call TRBD2 (7 bases). Trimming pared 6 bases from V and 0 bases from J, leaving 10 bases between. Germline V gene sequence: CDR1 LNHDA, CDR2 SQIVND (reference sequence). The CDR3 is made up of 14 amino acids. The DNA for the CDR3 is TGTGCCAGTAGACCGGGGGGCAGCACAGATACGCAGTATTTT. This codes for CASRPGGSTDTQYF.

The chain is built from TRBV5-1 and TRBJ2-7; 10 bases match TRBD1. Germline CDR1 reads SGHRS; CDR2 reads YFSETQ. This CDR3 contains 16 residues. With V trimmed by 3 bases and J by 4 bases, 10 bases remained unmatched. CDR3 DNA: TGCGCCAGCAGCTCTTTCCGGGACAGGGGTCCTTACGAGCAGTACTTC. Protein sequence: CASSSFRDRGPYEQYF.

This chain connects TRBV28 to TRBJ1-2; D perhaps matches TRBD1 (5 bases). CDR3 length: 17 residues. Trimming stripped 4 bases from V and 4 bases from J, with 22 bases between. Germline-derived CDR1 and CDR2 are MDHEN and SYDVKM. CDR3 sequence: CASSSLGPMTVSYGYTF. The CDR3 DNA is TGTGCCAGCAGTTCCCTTGGGCCTATGACAGTTAGCTATGGCTACACCTTC.

The V gene is TRBV19, the J gene TRBJ1-5; 8 positions agree with TRBD1. Trimming took 5 bases from V and 5 from J; bases not matched to a gene: 5. Per the germline V gene, CDR1 is LNHDA and CDR2 is SQIVND (reference sequence). This CDR3 is 14 amino acids long. In nucleotides, the CDR3 is TGTGCCAGTAGTTCAGGACAGGGCGATCAGCCCCAGCATTTT. Its translation is CASSSGQGDQPQHF.

This clone has a count of ten or more. The sample holds other DNA sequences that translate to the same CDR3. The V and J genes are TRBV27 and TRBJ1-3; D gene ambiguous. Trimming cost V 5 bases and J 4 bases, with 9 bases left between them. This CDR3 spans 13 amino acids. Germline lookup yields CDR1 MNHEY and CDR2 SMNVEV (reference sequence). The CDR3 region is CASSARRGNTIYF. In DNA form, the CDR3 reads TGTGCCAGCAGTGCACGGCGAGGAAACACCATATATTTT.